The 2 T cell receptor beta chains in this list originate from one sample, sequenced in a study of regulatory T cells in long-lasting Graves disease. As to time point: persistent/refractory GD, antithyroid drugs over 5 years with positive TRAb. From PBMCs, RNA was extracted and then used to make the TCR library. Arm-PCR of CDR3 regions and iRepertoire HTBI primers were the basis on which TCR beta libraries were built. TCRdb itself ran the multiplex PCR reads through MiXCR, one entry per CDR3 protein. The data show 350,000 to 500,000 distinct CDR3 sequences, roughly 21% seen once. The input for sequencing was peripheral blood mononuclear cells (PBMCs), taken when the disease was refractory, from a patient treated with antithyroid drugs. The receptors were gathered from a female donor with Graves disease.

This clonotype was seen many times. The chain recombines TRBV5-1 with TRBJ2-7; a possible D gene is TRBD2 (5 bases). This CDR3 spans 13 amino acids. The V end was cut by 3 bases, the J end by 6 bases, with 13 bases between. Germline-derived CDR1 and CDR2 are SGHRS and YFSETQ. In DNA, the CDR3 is TGCGCCAGCAGCTGGGGAGTCATGGTCGAGCAGTACTTC. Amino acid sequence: CASSWGVMVEQYF. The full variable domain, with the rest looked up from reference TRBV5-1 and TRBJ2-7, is KAGVTQTPRYLIKTRGQQVTLSCSPISGHRSVSWYQQTPGQGLQFLFEYFSETQRNKGNFPGRFSGRQFSNSRSEMNVSTLELGDSALYLCASSWGVMVEQYFGPGTRLTVT.

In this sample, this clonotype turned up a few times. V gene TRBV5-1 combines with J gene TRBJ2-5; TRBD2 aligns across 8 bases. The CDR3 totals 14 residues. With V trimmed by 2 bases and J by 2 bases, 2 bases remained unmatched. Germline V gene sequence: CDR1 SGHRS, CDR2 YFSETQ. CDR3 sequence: CASSFREGQETQYF. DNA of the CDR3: TGCGCCAGCAGCTTCCGGGAGGGGCAAGAGACCCAGTACTTC.